Described below is a single TCR beta chain sequence and its context. What it recognizes is unknown. UMIs were included in TCR beta cDNA generated by 5'RACE template switching. TCRdb reanalyzed the 5' RACE reads, giving one entry per CDR3 protein sequence and no DNA. The data include about 540,000 distinct CDR3 sequences; the top ten clones carry 3% to 4.5%. The CDR3 extends over 18 amino acids. Per the germline V gene, CDR1 is DFQATT and CDR2 is SNEGSKA (reference sequence). The data were taken from a study of T cells expressing NK-cell markers. Study-level background: Among eight sequenced donors, seven carried HCMV seropositivity while one was seronegative.

Notes on the study in general: In roughly 6 donors, dominant CD3+CD56+NKG2C+ clones formed roughly 1.0-7.0% of CD8+ cells.

The chain carries TRBV20-1 and TRBJ1-4; the TCRdb call, TRBD1, lacks DNA for checking. This TCR came from a man younger than 35 in good health. Material for sequencing was blood T cells: a sorted CD56 or NKG2C T cell subset, CD4+ or CD8+ T cells, or bulk PBMC T cells (not recorded which). CDR3 loop: CSATSGTGWRVVSEKLFF.